This T cell receptor (beta chain) was identified in a study of T cell changes during pregnancy in multiple sclerosis. Trimming stripped 2 bases from V and 14 bases from J, with 7 bases between. This CDR3 comprises 11 residues. Germline-derived CDR1 and CDR2 are MNHNY and SVGAGI (reference sequence). This clone was counted only a few times. Measured with immunoSEQ multiplex PCR; TCRdb has only the in-frame clones, and not every one. Of about 51,000 clones in the sample, around 93% are singletons; the top ten hold 2.9%. This chain uses TRBV6-6 with TRBJ1-6; D unresolved. Sequenced material: CD8+ T cells from peripheral blood mononuclear cells, taken in the second trimester of pregnancy. This TCR was recovered from a female donor with multiple sclerosis, enrolled in a pregnancy study. The CDR3 protein is CASSYQRTLHF. The CDR3 DNA reads as TGTGCCAGCAGTTACCAGCGCACCCTCCACTTT.